This is a list of T cell receptor beta chains from one sample in a study of T cells expressing NK-cell markers. TCRdb reprocessed the 5' RACE reads, with one entry per CDR3 protein and no DNA. This table lists about 150,000 distinct CDR3 sequences. What was sequenced was blood T cells: a sorted CD56 or NKG2C T cell subset, CD4+ or CD8+ T cells, or bulk PBMC T cells (not recorded which). These receptors came from a woman aged 50 to 60 in good health. The CDR3 runs from the conserved cysteine through the conserved F or W.

CASSPEGGGTNEKLFF	TRBV4-1	TRBJ1-4
CASRSAGELFF	TRBV28	TRBJ2-2
CASSLDLAQSADTQYF	TRBV11-2	TRBJ2-3
CSARAGNDQPQHF	TRBV20-1	TRBJ1-5
CASSPEGELFF	TRBV11-2	TRBJ2-2
CASRDRQSNQPQHF	TRBV27	TRBJ1-5
CASTVSGANVLTF	TRBV27	TRBJ2-6
CASSQEESAEQYF	TRBV4-1	TRBJ2-7
CASSLGELEQFF	TRBV7-6	TRBJ2-1
CSVEGSHTSTDTQYF	TRBV29-1	TRBJ2-3
CSVERTGGSYEQYF	TRBV29-1	TRBJ2-7
CASSSNSGTSNTGELFF	TRBV11-3	TRBJ2-2
CASSQGFTEAFF	TRBV3-1	TRBJ1-1
CASSYSSTGFLETQYF	TRBV6-5	TRBJ2-5
CSARGGGISYNEQFF	TRBV20-1	TRBJ2-1
CASSQGVASTEQFF	TRBV4-1	TRBJ2-1
CASSLTPGYEQYF	TRBV12-3/TRBV12-4	TRBJ2-7
CASSLQMNTEAFF	TRBV5-4	TRBJ1-1
CSAIPTPGQVNEKLFF	TRBV20-1	TRBJ1-4
CASTLGQGATNEQFF	TRBV2	TRBJ2-1
CASSYRLAYNEQFF	TRBV6-5	TRBJ2-1
CSARDHAGDGYTF	TRBV20-1	TRBJ1-2
CTSSYLAGGQYEQYF	TRBV6-5	TRBJ2-7
CASSYGVGELFF	TRBV13	TRBJ2-2
CASSIGRGSSPLHF	TRBV19	TRBJ1-6
CASSPGVDLPHSYEQYF	TRBV7-6	TRBJ2-7
CACSQGFGTDTQYF	TRBV19	TRBJ2-3
CASSFEQGAEEGTQYF	TRBV5-1	TRBJ2-3
CSAREESQGDHNEQFF	TRBV20-1	TRBJ2-1
CASSPGTLDNEQFF	TRBV5-1	TRBJ2-1
CASSQGGADTQYF	TRBV14	TRBJ2-3
CASSPGGSPFF	TRBV11-2	TRBJ2-1
CSVEGSGTNTGELFF	TRBV29-1	TRBJ2-2
CASSEGLAGVGQETQYF	TRBV9	TRBJ2-5
CAIGDSHYEQYF	TRBV10-3	TRBJ2-7
CASSRIGTSGSNEGDTQYF	TRBV7-2	TRBJ2-3
CASSSAVATNEKLFF	TRBV5-1	TRBJ1-4
CASSLSEEPNNEQFF	TRBV27	TRBJ2-1
CSVDFSAYNEQFF	TRBV29-1	TRBJ2-1
CATSRTRPASSYNEQFF	TRBV15	TRBJ2-1
CATSWGNEQFF	TRBV24-1	TRBJ2-1